Listed below are T cell receptor beta chains from one sample, sequenced in a study of cytomegalovirus exposure and HLA in healthy donors. The table came from immunoSEQ multiplex PCR; TCRdb's copy has only in-frame clones and leaves some out. Here the sample spans around 300,000 clones, 80% to 90% being singletons. Sample: PBMCs. The receptor set was obtained from a woman between 18 and 30 years old in good health and CMV-seronegative. Both conserved end residues are part of each CDR3. Fields, in order: clone size, J gene, V gene, D gene, CDR3 protein, CDR3 DNA. The D gene is left open where the match is weak. A row's size may be missing; if present it is once, few, many or a size class.

>NA|TRBJ2-7|TRBV28|TRBD1
CASSLPGGNEQYF
TGTGCCAGCAGTTTACCAGGGGGCAACGAGCAGTACTTC
>NA|TRBJ2-5|TRBV5-1|TRBD2
CASSLHYVASGNQETQYF
TGCGCCAGCAGCTTGCATTACGTGGCTAGCGGAAACCAAGAGACCCAGTACTTC
>NA|TRBJ2-7|TRBV20-1|NA
CSAGQDTRYF
TGCAGTGCCGGTCAGGACACCAGGTACTTC
>once|TRBJ2-7|TRBV7-6|NA
CASSKGSTVTYEQYF
TGTGCCAGCAGTAAAGGGTCGACAGTAACCTACGAGCAGTACTTC
>NA|TRBJ2-3|TRBV27|NA
CASSFYGVSDTQYF
TGTGCCAGCAGTTTTTACGGGGTTTCAGATACGCAGTATTTT
>NA|TRBJ2-3|TRBV30|NA
CAWEEQRGTDTQYF
TGTGCCTGGGAGGAGCAGAGAGGCACAGATACGCAGTATTTT
>NA|TRBJ2-7|TRBV5-1|NA
CASTSQHLLGGPSYEQYF
TGCGCCAGCACCTCCCAGCACCTTCTGGGCGGGCCCTCCTACGAGCAGTACTTC
>few|TRBJ2-7|TRBV19|NA
CASSVGLFFEQYF
TGTGCCAGTAGCGTGGGACTGTTTTTTGAGCAGTACTTC
>NA|TRBJ2-1|TRBV5-8|NA
CASSTRGLPYNEQFF
TGTGCCAGCAGCACCAGGGGTCTTCCCTACAATGAGCAGTTCTTC
>NA|TRBJ1-1|TRBV18|NA
CASSGGGEAFF
TGTGCCAGCTCAGGTGGAGGTGAAGCTTTCTTT
>NA|TRBJ1-5|TRBV27|TRBD1
CASSGRTGFQPQHF
TGTGCCAGCAGTGGGAGGACAGGGTTTCAGCCCCAGCATTTT
>few|TRBJ1-6|TRBV28|NA
CASSFESSYNSPLHF
TGTGCCAGCAGTTTTGAGAGCTCCTATAATTCACCCCTCCACTTT
>NA|TRBJ2-2|TRBV30|TRBD1
CAWNPAGQGYTGELFF
TGTGCCTGGAATCCAGCGGGACAGGGTTATACCGGGGAGCTGTTTTTT
>few|TRBJ2-7|TRBV5-1|NA
CASSLVPGVDEQYF
TGCGCCAGCAGCTTGGTCCCAGGGGTCGACGAGCAGTACTTC
>NA|TRBJ2-5|TRBV30|TRBD2
CAWRSGLAGVQYF
TGTGCCTGGAGGTCGGGACTAGCGGGAGTCCAGTACTTC
>once|TRBJ2-1|TRBV5-4|TRBD2
CASSATSGPYNEQFF
TGTGCCAGCAGCGCGACTAGCGGCCCCTACAATGAGCAGTTCTTC
>NA|TRBJ1-5|TRBV15|TRBD1
CATSSRDRGRGGQPQHF
TGTGCCACCAGCAGCCGGGACAGGGGGCGCGGTGGTCAGCCCCAGCATTTT
>NA|TRBJ2-2|TRBV5-1|NA
CASSLEQGAGELFF
TGCGCCAGCAGCTTGGAACAGGGAGCCGGGGAGCTGTTTTTT
>NA|TRBJ1-2|TRBV6-5|NA
CASSYYSGQNYGYTF
TGTGCCAGCAGTTACTACTCCGGACAGAACTATGGCTACACCTTC
>once|TRBJ2-2|TRBV6-5|NA
CASSRLNRDTGELFF
TGTGCCAGCAGCCGATTAAACAGGGACACCGGGGAGCTGTTTTTT
>once|TRBJ1-6|TRBV15|NA
CATSRDRRVPLHF
TGTGCCACCAGCAGAGACAGGCGGGTGCCCCTCCACTTT
>NA|TRBJ2-7|TRBV6-5|TRBD2
CASSFLADSYEQYF
TGTGCCAGCAGTTTTCTAGCGGACTCATACGAGCAGTACTTC
>NA|TRBJ2-5|TRBV7-3|TRBD2
CASSPGGVYLQETQYF
TGTGCCAGCAGCCCGGGAGGGGTGTATCTCCAAGAGACCCAGTACTTC
>NA|TRBJ1-5|TRBV6-1|TRBD1
CASRFQGGGQPQHF
TGTGCCAGCCGATTCCAGGGGGGCGGTCAGCCCCAGCATTTT